These 25 T cell receptor beta chains were sequenced from one sample in a study of OX40 agonist ivuxolimab in advanced cancers. Sequenced by immunoSEQ multiplex PCR; TCRdb stores in-frame clones only, minus some. The sample gives under 150,000 clones, 90% to 95% of which show up once; approximately 1% is in the top ten. The input for sequencing was CD4+ or CD8+ T cells sorted from blood, taken in a trial of the OX40 agonist ivuxolimab. These receptors were collected from an adult with an advanced solid tumor such as melanoma, head and neck, liver or kidney cancer.

This chain connects TRBV7-2 to TRBJ2-7, with D possibly being TRBD2 (5 bases). Germline CDR1 reads SGHTA; CDR2 reads FQGNSA. V was pared by 3 bases and J by 1 base, with 13 bases between. The CDR3 loop spans 15 amino acids. In nucleotides, the CDR3 is TGTGCCAGCAGCTTGGTGAGGGAGCCTTCCTACGAGCAGTACTTC. Protein sequence: CASSLVREPSYEQYF.

The V gene is TRBV7-3, the J gene TRBJ1-6, with D possibly matching TRBD1 (5 bases). Germline V gene data show CDR1 as SGHTA and CDR2 as FQGTGA. With 5 bases removed from V and 9 bases from J, the gap between germline ends came to 8 bases. This CDR3 has 12 residues. The CDR3 nucleotides read TGTGCCAGCAGCAGAAGGGGTTCACCCCTCCACTTT. This codes for CASSRRGSPLHF.

V usage is TRBV4-2 and J usage is TRBJ2-5; TRBD1 matches 7 bases. This CDR3 contains 15 residues. V shed 0 bases and J 4 bases; nucleotides not matched to a gene: 5. Germline CDR1 LGHNA, CDR2 YNFKEQ. The CDR3 protein is CASSQEGRGLETQYF. The CDR3 nucleotides are TGTGCCAGCAGCCAAGAGGGAAGGGGGCTAGAGACCCAGTACTTC.

V usage is TRBV7-6 and J usage is TRBJ2-2; D uncertain. Trimming removed 5 bases at V and 5 bases at J, with 6 bases between. Germline V lookup: CDR1 SGHVS, CDR2 FNYEAQ. The CDR3 has 12 residues. The DNA of the CDR3 is TGTGCCAGCAGCCCTCGAACCGGGGAGCTGTTTTTT. It encodes CASSPRTGELFF.

This rearrangement joins TRBV7-8 to TRBJ1-1, with D tentatively TRBD1 (5 bases). V shed 7 bases and J shed 0 bases, with 27 bases lying between them. In germline, CDR1 is SGHVS, CDR2 FQNEAQ. The length of the CDR3 is 19 residues. CDR3 amino acids: CASMKWDPTGPIMNTEAFF. DNA for the CDR3: TGTGCCAGCATGAAGTGGGACCCGACGGGGCCGATCATGAACACTGAAGCTTTCTTT. Looking up the rest from reference TRBV7-8 and TRBJ1-1 gives the full variable domain: GAGVSQSPRYKVAKRGQDVALRCDPISGHVSLFWYQQALGQGPEFLTYFQNEAQLDKSGLPSDRFFAERPEGSVSTLKIQRTQQEDSAVYLCASMKWDPTGPIMNTEAFFGQGTRLTVV.

The chain employs TRBV9 and TRBJ2-3; D gene uncertain. CDR1 is SGDLS, CDR2 YYNGEE, per germline. This CDR3 comprises 14 residues. Trimming stripped 6 bases from V and 2 bases from J, with 13 bases between. CDR3 nucleotide sequence: TGTGCCAGCACCCTTGACGGCCACACAGATACGCAGTATTTT. The encoded protein is CASTLDGHTDTQYF.

CDR3 in DNA: TGTGCCAGCAGTCCCCAGAGGACTAGCGGGAGGAGGCTAGAGACCCAGTACTTC. The encoded protein is CASSPQRTSGRRLETQYF. The chain uses TRBV25-1 and TRBJ2-5; 14 bases are a match to TRBD2. The CDR3 has 18 amino acids. Germline CDR1 and CDR2: MGHDK and SYGVNS. V shed 5 bases, J shed 4 bases, and the junction held 12 bases outside the gene matches.

The genes are TRBV7-2 and TRBJ2-1, with a possible D match to TRBD2 (6 bases). This CDR3 spans 11 amino acids. Germline CDR1 SGHTA, CDR2 FQGNSA. V lost 4 bases and J 8 bases, leaving 6 bases between the germline ends. The CDR3 loop is CASSSGDEQFF. Written as DNA, the CDR3 is TGTGCCAGCAGCTCGGGGGATGAGCAGTTCTTC.

The rearrangement uses TRBV7-3 and TRBJ1-1; the match to TRBD1 covers 9 bases. This CDR3 is built from 16 residues. V gave up 4 bases and J gave up 1 base; unmatched junction bases: 7. Looked up from germline, CDR1 is SGHTA and CDR2 is FQGTGA. The CDR3: CASSSAGTGPNTEAFF. CDR3 DNA sequence: TGTGCCAGCAGCTCCGCCGGGACAGGGCCGAACACTGAAGCTTTCTTT. Together with reference TRBV7-3 and TRBJ1-1, the CDR3 gives the full variable domain: GAGVSQTPSNKVTEKGKYVELRCDPISGHTALYWYRQSLGQGPEFLIYFQGTGAADDSGLPNDRFFAVRPEGSVSTLKIQRTERGDSAVYLCASSSAGTGPNTEAFFGQGTRLTVV.

The genes are TRBV7-6 and TRBJ2-3, with 9 bases matching TRBD1. Germline V CDR1 and CDR2: SGHVS, FNYEAQ. The V segment lost 1 base and the J segment 2 bases; nucleotides outside the gene matches: 4. The CDR3 spans 16 residues. CDR3 in DNA: TGTGCCAGCAGCTTAGTAGGGACAGGGAACACAGATACGCAGTATTTT. Residues: CASSLVGTGNTDTQYF.

The rearrangement joins TRBV19 to TRBJ1-4; TRBD1 matches 8 bases. The J segment lost 7 bases and the V segment lost 1 base, leaving 5 bases of the junction unmatched. The CDR3 totals 15 residues. Germline V gives CDR1 LNHDA, CDR2 SQIVND (reference sequence). CDR3 sequence: CASSIAAGGGEKLFF. The DNA of the CDR3 is TGTGCCAGTAGTATAGCCGCAGGGGGCGGTGAAAAACTGTTTTTT. Full variable domain (rest looked up from reference TRBV19 and TRBJ1-4): DGGITQSPKYLFRKEGQNVTLSCEQNLNHDAMYWYRQDPGQGLRLIYYSQIVNDFQKGDIAEGYSVSREKKESFPLTVTSAQKNPTAFYLCASSIAAGGGEKLFFGSGTQLSVL.

V gene TRBV29-1 combines with J gene TRBJ2-1; tentative D call: TRBD1 (6 bases). The V and J ends lost 1 base and 4 bases respectively, with 17 bases between them. This CDR3 spans 16 amino acids. Germline CDR1 is SQVTM and CDR2 is ANQGSEA. CDR3 in DNA: TGCAGCGTTGAAGGGGGGCTCGTGCGTAAATACAATGAGCAGTTCTTC. Protein: CSVEGGLVRKYNEQFF.

This clone was picked up one time. Other nucleotide sequences from this sample produce the same CDR3. The V call is TRBV7-2, the J call TRBJ2-7, with 8 bases aligning to TRBD2. Per the germline V gene, CDR1 is SGHTA and CDR2 is FQGNSA. The CDR3 has 14 residues. Unmatched junction bases numbered 1, after V lost 3 bases and J lost 0 bases. The CDR3 nucleotides read TGTGCCAGCAGCTTCAGCGGGAGCTCCTACGAGCAGTACTTC. It translates to CASSFSGSSYEQYF.

This rearrangement joins TRBV28 to TRBJ2-3; D is undetermined. CDR1 MDHEN and CDR2 SYDVKM come from the germline V gene. CDR3 length: 15 amino acids. V gave up 8 bases and J gave up 1 base, with 16 bases separating them. The CDR3 DNA follows: TGTGCCAGCGGGCCCCAAAAGTGGCGCACAGATACGCAGTATTTT. It codes for CASGPQKWRTDTQYF.

The chain couples TRBV4-2 to TRBJ2-1; perhaps TRBD1 as D (6 bases). V shed 1 base and J shed 2 bases, with 6 bases lying between them. CDR3 length: 14 amino acids. Germline CDR1 LGHNA, CDR2 YNFKEQ. This CDR3 is CASSQGDTYNEQFF. The CDR3 DNA follows: TGTGCCAGCAGCCAAGGGGACACCTACAATGAGCAGTTCTTC.

This clone appeared a single time. CDR3 bases: TGCGCCAGCAGCCAAGATCAGAAAGCCATCTATGGCTACACCTTC. Amino acids: CASSQDQKAIYGYTF. The chain uses TRBV4-3 and TRBJ1-2, with D uncertain. There are 15 residues in the CDR3. CDR1 is LGHNA and CDR2 is YSLEER in the germline V gene. V was pared by 0 bases and J by 4 bases, with 12 bases between.

This chain joins TRBV2 and TRBJ2-7, with a possible D match to TRBD1 (5 bases). Germline V gene lookup returns CDR1 SNHLY and CDR2 FYNNEI. With 1 base removed from V and 6 bases from J, the gap between germline ends came to 10 bases. The CDR3 is 13 residues long. The CDR3 loop is CASSEGGWGEQYF. CDR3 DNA: TGTGCCAGCAGTGAAGGGGGCTGGGGCGAGCAGTACTTC.

The chain carries TRBV6-5 and TRBJ1-1; weak D call: TRBD1 (5 bases). The germline V and J ends were trimmed by 5 bases and 5 bases, with 18 bases remaining between them. CDR3 length: 15 residues. Looked up from germline, CDR1 is MNHEY and CDR2 is SVGAGI. CDR3 sequence reads: CASSPPGTPGTEAFF. The CDR3 nucleotides read TGTGCCAGCAGTCCCCCCGGGACCCCGGGGACTGAAGCTTTCTTT.

The chain couples TRBV28 to TRBJ1-2; D gene unclear. Germline-derived CDR1 and CDR2 are MDHEN and SYDVKM. Trimming pared 5 bases from V and 7 bases from J, leaving 11 bases between. CDR3 length equals 12 residues. The CDR3 loop reads CASSPPSLGYTF. In DNA form, the CDR3 reads TGTGCCAGCAGTCCACCGAGTCTTGGCTACACCTTC.

This sequence joins TRBV7-6 and TRBJ2-5, with D perhaps TRBD2 (6 bases). Germline CDR1 is SGHVS and CDR2 is FNYEAQ. V was cut by 5 bases and J by 5 bases, with 15 bases left in between. The CDR3 runs 14 residues. The CDR3 DNA sequence: TGTGCCAGCAGCCCGCGACTAGACGCGGAGACCCAGTACTTC. It is translated as CASSPRLDAETQYF.

The V gene is TRBV11-2, the J gene TRBJ2-2; TRBD1 is a possible D gene (5 bases). CDR3 length equals 19 residues. Germline V gives CDR1 SGHAT, CDR2 FQNNGV. Trimming left V 7 bases short and J 2 bases short, with 26 bases between. CDR3: CASIQTVTYSISNTGELFF. CDR3 coding DNA: TGTGCCAGCATCCAGACAGTGACTTATTCTATTAGTAACACCGGGGAGCTGTTTTTT.

CDR3 DNA sequence: TGTGCCAGCTCACCACAGGGGGATCCCGAGCAGTACTTC. As protein: CASSPQGDPEQYF. This chain connects TRBV18 to TRBJ2-7, with D possibly TRBD1 on 6 matching bases. This CDR3 is 13 amino acids long. V was trimmed by 1 base and J by 6 bases, leaving 10 bases between them. The germline V gene encodes CDR1 KGHSH and CDR2 LQKENI.

The table lists this clone with a count of one. The chain employs TRBV12-2 and TRBJ2-7; the table calls TRBD2, which could not be checked here. TRBV12-2 constitutes a pseudogene. The CDR3 covers 15 residues. The CDR3 loop is CASRLGTSAVYEQYF. The CDR3 DNA is TGTGCAAGTCGCTTAGGGACTAGCGCTGTTTACGAGCAGTACTTC.

The rearrangement uses TRBV5-1 and TRBJ1-5; 8 nucleotides line up with TRBD1. Germline CDR1 SGHRS, CDR2 YFSETQ. Trimming removed 0 bases from V and 2 bases from J; junction bases left unmatched: 4. This CDR3 has 16 amino acids. This CDR3 reads CASSLEDRVGNQPQHF. For the CDR3, the DNA is TGCGCCAGCAGCTTGGAGGACAGGGTTGGCAATCAGCCCCAGCATTTT.

The chain couples TRBV2 to TRBJ1-4; 7 bases match TRBD1. This CDR3 contains 14 residues. V gave up 7 bases and J gave up 8 bases; unmatched junction bases: 10. From germline, CDR1 is SNHLY and CDR2 FYNNEI. CDR3 bases: TGTGCCAGCACCCTTGGGACAGTCGGCGAAAAACTGTTTTTT. Protein product: CASTLGTVGEKLFF.